These 14 T cell receptor beta chains came from one sample sequenced in a study of response to subunit inactivated influenza vaccine. TCRdb ran MiXCR on the RT-PCR reads and lists one entry per CDR3 protein. The sample carries about 620,000 distinct CDR3 sequences, 11% recorded once. Another study also made use of these data, one on T cells expressing NK-cell markers. This second study notes: Template switching by 5'RACE with UMIs generated the TCR beta cDNA.

Sequenced material: PBMCs from blood, taken on the day of vaccination. The receptors here all came from a man in his forties or fifties who received an inactivated influenza vaccine.

In its sample, this clonotype was seen a few times. The genes are TRBV11-2 and TRBJ2-3, with D tentatively TRBD2 (6 bases). The germline CDR1 and CDR2 sequences are SGHAT and FQNNGV. The CDR3 sequence is 17 residues long. Trimming pared 5 bases from V and 5 bases from J, leaving 23 bases between. CDR3 DNA: TGTGCCAGCAGCATGTTCCGCTGGGCCGAGGAGGGAGATACGCAGTATTTT. This encodes CASSMFRWAEEGDTQYF.

Only a few counts were recorded for this clonotype. The V and J genes are TRBV18 and TRBJ2-2; D is undetermined. The V and J ends lost 2 bases and 5 bases respectively, with 15 bases between them. The V gene's germline CDR1 is KGHSH and CDR2 LQKENI. The CDR3 sequence is 16 residues long. In DNA, the CDR3 is TGTGCCAGCTCACCATCCGCGTTGGTGGAGACCGGGGAGCTGTTTTTT. Protein: CASSPSALVETGELFF.

Note on this clonotype: A much larger clone lies a single base off, so this may be a read error. This chain joins TRBV9 and TRBJ2-7; D might be TRBD2 (5 bases). From germline, CDR1 is SGDLS and CDR2 YYNGEE. The CDR3 is 11 residues long. CDR3 loop: CASSVVREQCF. Written as DNA, the CDR3 is TGTGCCAGCAGCGTAGTAAGGGAGCAGTGCTTC.

This sequence joins TRBV12-3 or TRBV12-4 and TRBJ2-2; the D gene is possibly TRBD2 (6 bases). V was trimmed by 6 bases and J by 6 bases, leaving 17 bases between them. The CDR3 consists of 15 residues. CDR3 amino acids: CASSQTSPRAGELFF. The CDR3, as DNA: TGTGCCAGCAGCCAAACTAGCCCGAGGGCCGGGGAGCTGTTTTTT.

The gene calls are TRBV3-1 and TRBJ2-3, with TRBD1 as a possible D gene (6 bases). The V gene's germline CDR1 is LGHDT and CDR2 YNNKEL (reference sequence). The CDR3 consists of 15 residues. Trimming pared 1 base from V and 0 bases from J, leaving 8 bases between. The CDR3 here is CASSQGQASTDTQYF. The CDR3, as DNA: TGTGCCAGCAGCCAAGGACAGGCAAGCACAGATACGCAGTATTTT.

This clonotype was seen only a few times. The chain links TRBV20-1 to TRBJ2-1; 7 positions agree with TRBD1. CDR1 DFQATT and CDR2 SNEGSKA come from the germline V gene (reference sequence). The CDR3 loop spans 15 amino acids. This chain's CDR3 is CSFPDRGLSYNEQFF. DNA of the CDR3: TGCAGCTTCCCTGATAGGGGGCTCTCCTACAATGAGCAGTTCTTC.

This clonotype has ten or more counts. J is TRBJ1-1 and V is TRBV29-1; the D is unclear. The V end was cut by 4 bases, the J end by 0 bases, with 6 bases between. This CDR3 has 12 amino acids. The germline CDR1 and CDR2 sequences are SQVTM and ANQGSEA. CDR3 sequence reads: CSVGRMNTEAFF. The CDR3 DNA sequence: TGCAGCGTTGGGCGGATGAACACTGAAGCTTTCTTT.

In this sample, this clonotype turned up a few times. The rearrangement joins TRBV6-5 to TRBJ2-7; 7 bases match TRBD2. CDR1 is MNHEY, CDR2 SVGAGI, per germline. V gave up 0 bases and J gave up 2 bases; unmatched junction bases: 7. The CDR3 is 16 amino acids. DNA of the CDR3: TGTGCCAGCAGTTACTCTGGGGGAGGGATAACCTACGAGCAGTACTTC. It is translated as CASSYSGGGITYEQYF.

The chain joins TRBV7-9 to TRBJ1-3; D not certain. CDR1 SEHNR and CDR2 FQNEAQ come from the germline V gene (reference sequence). V lost 5 bases and J 0 bases, leaving 14 bases between the germline ends. CDR3 length: 16 residues. As DNA, the CDR3 is TGTGCCAGCAGCCCAGTGGGTTTCCTCTCTGGAAACACCATATATTTT. This gives the protein CASSPVGFLSGNTIYF.

V and J are TRBV5-1 and TRBJ2-7; D gene unclear. Germline CDR1 and CDR2: SGHRS and YFSETQ. V lost 1 base and J lost 0, with 8 bases in between. The CDR3 consists of 14 residues. The CDR3 DNA follows: TGCGCCAGCAGCTTGACTCCTGGCTCCTACGAGCAGTACTTC. Translation: CASSLTPGSYEQYF.

This chain links TRBV11-2 with TRBJ1-2; D is unresolved. The CDR3 is 16 residues long. V lost 7 bases to trimming and J lost 1 base, with 19 bases between them. Germline CDR1 SGHAT, CDR2 FQNNGV. CDR3 bases: TGTGCCAGCACTGACATCAGAGGAGGACTTAACTATGGCTACACCTTC. It is translated as CASTDIRGGLNYGYTF.

This clonotype has only a few counts. Compared with germline, one end of the junction differs, possibly owing to a read error. This rearrangement joins TRBV20-1 to TRBJ1-5; D perhaps matches TRBD1 (6 bases). The CDR3 covers 14 residues. From germline, CDR1 is DFQATT and CDR2 SNEGSKA (reference sequence). CDR3 amino acids: CSASKGSRGQSQHF. CDR3 nucleotides: TGCAGTGCTAGTAAAGGCTCCAGGGGTCAGTCCCAGCATTTT.

The DNA of the CDR3 is TGTGCCAGCAGTTACGATAGGACGCCGATTGGTACGCAGTATTTT. Translated, it gives CASSYDRTPIGTQYF. This chain links TRBV6-2 or TRBV6-3 with TRBJ2-3; D gene uncertain. From germline, CDR1 is MNHEY and CDR2 SVGEGT. The CDR3 runs to 15 residues. The V and J ends lost 2 bases and 8 bases respectively, with 17 bases between them.

This clonotype was picked up many times. The chain carries TRBV29-1 and TRBJ2-1; TRBD1 matches at 10 bases. The CDR3 spans 14 residues. Germline assignment: CDR1 SQVTM and CDR2 ANQGSEA. Unmatched junction bases numbered 10, after V lost 7 bases and J lost 7 bases. CDR3 residues: CSASRDRGINEQFF. The CDR3, as DNA: TGCAGCGCCTCTCGGGACAGGGGAATAAATGAGCAGTTCTTC.